What follows are 25 T cell receptor gamma chains derived from one specimen sequenced in a study of human gamma delta and Vdelta1 T cells. TCRdb reprocessed the PCR reads using CATT. The sample has some 2,900 gamma-chain clones, roughly 5.2% seen once. The sample taken for sequencing was naive CD27+ Vdelta1 gamma-delta T cells from blood. The receptors derive from a human donor in good health.

The rearrangement links TRGV8 to TRGJ1 or TRGJ2. V trimming: 1 base; J trimming: 10 bases; junction bases outside the gene matches: 13. CDR3 length: 14 residues. CDR1 and CDR2 (germline): VENAVY, YDSYNSRV. The chain's CDR3 is CATWDSLGYGKKLF. The CDR3 nucleotides read TGTGCCACCTGGGATAGTTTGGGCTATGGCAAGAAACTCTTT.

This clone was found a few times. The chain recombines TRGV3 with TRGJ1 or TRGJ2. The V gene end was trimmed by 0 bases and the J gene end by 7 bases; junction bases not matched to a gene: 12. This CDR3 has 15 residues. Germline lookup yields CDR1 VTNTFY and CDR2 YDVSTARD (reference sequence). CDR3 protein: CATWDRPQLWYKKLF. CDR3 coding DNA: TGTGCCACCTGGGACAGGCCCCAGTTATGGTATAAGAAACTCTTT.

With respect to this clone: The limits of the CDR3 on the DNA are not certain, so only TCRdb's listed CDR3 is given. The V gene is listed as TRGV9; no J gene was called. The CDR3 length equals 31 residues, ends included. Per germline, CDR1 GITISATS and CDR2 ISYDGTV (reference sequence). The CDR3 protein is CALIGGNGVRNSLAVEQHLLSQVSIGRIQHF.

This clone appeared a few times. A much larger clone differs from this one at a single base, so this may be a read error. At the DNA level, this CDR3 is encoded by other sequences in the same sample as well. This chain joins TRGV3 and TRGJ1 or TRGJ2. The CDR3 length is 13 residues. From germline, CDR1 is VTNTFY and CDR2 YDVSTARD (reference sequence). In DNA, the CDR3 is TGTGCCACCTGGGACAGGCACTATTATAAGAAACTATTT. It codes for CATWDRHYYKKLF.

The table lists this clone with a few counts. The TCRdb protein, from a much larger clone, departs from this DNA's translation at residue 4, likely by read error; the protein shown derives from the DNA. The rearrangement links TRGV3 to TRGJ1 or TRGJ2. This CDR3 comprises 12 residues. Germline V gene sequence: CDR1 VTNTFY, CDR2 YDVSTARD (reference sequence). CDR3 in amino acids: CATGDGNYKKLF. As DNA, the CDR3 is TGTGCCACCGGGGACGGTAATTATAAGAAACTCTTT.

In this sample, this clone is large. Other DNA sequences within the sample encode an identical CDR3. This sequence joins TRGV5 and TRGJ1 or TRGJ2. The germline V gene has CDR1 VINAFY and CDR2 YDVSNSKD. J lost 4 bases, V lost 0 bases, and 3 bases had no gene match. The CDR3 sequence is 13 residues long. DNA for the CDR3: TGTGCCACCTGGGACAGGCGGTATTATAAGAAACTCTTT. Its protein product is CATWDRRYYKKLF.

Sample share makes this clone medium-sized (0.01 to 0.1%). The V call is TRGV2, the J call TRGJ1 or TRGJ2. CDR3 length: 13 residues. Trimming cost V 0 bases and J 4 bases; bases outside gene matches: 3. Per the germline V gene, CDR1 is EGSNGY and CDR2 is YDSYNSKV. DNA of the CDR3: TGTGCCACCTGGGACGGGCCCTATTATAAGAAACTCTTT. It codes for CATWDGPYYKKLF.

This clone was detected only once. It may be a read error: a sequence one base away is much more abundant. The gene calls are TRGV9 and TRGJ1 or TRGJ2. TCRdb is silent on the J gene; assignment here came from matching the DNA to germline. The CDR3 is made up of 19 amino acids. Germline loops: CDR1 GITISATS, CDR2 ISYDGTV (reference sequence). Trimming took 2 bases from V and 0 from J; bases not matched to a gene: 19. CDR3 coding DNA: TGTGCCTTGTGGGAGGCCCCGGAGGCCAACCCCCGGAATTATTATAAGAAACTCTTT. Protein product: CALWEAPEANPRNYYKKLF.

The J gene is TRGJ1 or TRGJ2, the V gene TRGV2. V dropped 5 bases and J dropped 3; count of bases not matched to a gene: 4. The CDR3 totals 12 residues. Germline values: CDR1 EGSNGY, CDR2 YDSYNSKV. The CDR3 region has the DNA TGTGCCACCTGGGGGACTTATTATAAGAAACTCTTT. Its protein is CATWGTYYKKLF.

This clone was seen a few times. The genes are TRGV5 and TRGJ1 or TRGJ2. Germline trimming cut 0 bases from V and 9 bases from J; bases unmatched to any gene: 11. This CDR3 comprises 14 residues. The germline gives CDR1 VINAFY, CDR2 YDVSNSKD. CDR3 region: CATWDRRGRSKKLF. The CDR3, as DNA: TGTGCCACCTGGGACAGGCGAGGGAGGAGTAAGAAACTCTTT.

This clone has only a few counts. A much larger clone differs by one base, so this may be a read error. The chain uses TRGV5 and TRGJ1 or TRGJ2. V was clipped by 0 bases and J by 4 bases; unmatched bases: 9. CDR3 length: 15 amino acids. Germline CDR1 reads VINAFY; CDR2 reads YDVSNSKD. The CDR3 loop is CATWDRRGRYYKKLF. The CDR3, as DNA: TGTGCCACCTGGGACAGGCGTGGTCGGTATTATAAGAAACTCTTT.

The J gene is TRGJ1 or TRGJ2, the V gene TRGV9. The CDR3 sequence is 12 residues long. From germline, CDR1 is GITISATS and CDR2 ISYDGTV (reference sequence). Unmatched junction bases numbered 3, after V lost 0 bases and J lost 7 bases. CDR3: CALWEVGYKKLF. CDR3 coding DNA: TGTGCCTTGTGGGAGGTGGGCTATAAGAAACTCTTT.

The chain is built from TRGV3 and TRGJ1 or TRGJ2. The J gene, not given by TCRdb, was assigned here from a germline match of the nucleotide sequence. This CDR3 region has 15 residues. CDR1 and CDR2 (germline): VTNTFY, YDVSTARD (reference sequence). The V gene end was trimmed by 0 bases and the J gene end by 3 bases; junction bases not matched to a gene: 8. The CDR3 coding sequence is TGTGCCACCTGGGACAGGCGGGGCCTTTATTATAAGAAACTCTTT. It encodes CATWDRRGLYYKKLF.

On this clone: Sequence at one end of the junction differs from germline and may be a read error. This chain links TRGV3 with TRGJ1 or TRGJ2. The V gene's germline CDR1 is VTNTFY and CDR2 YDVSTARD (reference sequence). The CDR3 contains 14 residues. CDR3 in amino acids: CATWASMKYYKKLF. As DNA, the CDR3 is TGTGCCACTTGGGCCTCCATGAAGTATTATAAGAAACTCTTT.

This clone was picked up one time. Other DNA sequences from this sample encode an identical CDR3 as well. The chain has TRGV3 and TRGJP2. TCRdb is silent on the J gene; assignment here came from matching the DNA to germline. CDR1 VTNTFY and CDR2 YDVSTARD come from the germline V gene (reference sequence). CDR3 length: 16 amino acids. V trimming: 0 bases; J trimming: 11 bases; junction bases outside the gene matches: 15. The CDR3 coding sequence is TGTGCCACCTGGGACAGGCAGTGGGGAGATAACTGGATCAAGACGTTT. Translated: CATWDRQWGDNWIKTF.

This clone is medium-sized (0.01 to 0.1%) in the sample. Just one base apart from a much larger clone, this may be a read error. Distinct nucleotide sequences in the sample also encode this CDR3. V and J are TRGV5 and TRGJ1 or TRGJ2. V was pared by 0 bases and J by 4 bases, with 3 bases of the junction left unmatched. Germline lookup yields CDR1 VINAFY and CDR2 YDVSNSKD. The CDR3 extends over 13 amino acids. CDR3 sequence reads: CATWDRPYYKKLF. The DNA of the CDR3 is TGTGCCACCTGGGACAGGCCGTATTATAAGAAACTCTTT.

In its sample, this clone is medium-sized. J is TRGJ1 or TRGJ2 and V is TRGV8. The CDR3 spans 12 residues. Germline CDR1 is VENAVY and CDR2 is YDSYNSRV. Unmatched junction bases numbered 11, after V lost 5 bases and J lost 10 bases. CDR3 region: CATWGDSTKKLF. DNA of the CDR3: TGTGCCACCTGGGGCGACTCAACAAAGAAACTCTTT.

The sample holds a few counts of this clone. The chain links TRGV3 to TRGJ1 or TRGJ2. After removal of 0 bases from V and 0 bases from J, the junction contained 5 bases not matched to a gene. The germline CDR1 and CDR2 sequences are VTNTFY and YDVSTARD (reference sequence). The CDR3 sequence is 15 residues long. CDR3 in amino acids: CATWDRERNYYKKLF. CDR3 bases: TGTGCCACCTGGGACAGGGAGCGGAATTATTATAAGAAACTCTTT.

Judged by abundance, this clone is medium-sized. This sample includes further DNA sequences coding for the same CDR3. This chain joins TRGV2 and TRGJ1 or TRGJ2. Trimming cost V 0 bases and J 3 bases; bases outside gene matches: 2. Germline loops: CDR1 EGSNGY, CDR2 YDSYNSKV. This CDR3 contains 13 residues. CDR3 sequence: CATWDGVYYKKLF. The CDR3 nucleotides are TGTGCCACCTGGGACGGGGTTTATTATAAGAAACTCTTT.

This clone qualifies as large. Other DNA variants within this sample encode the same CDR3. V gene TRGV9 combines with J gene TRGJ1 or TRGJ2. Germline CDR1 GITISATS, CDR2 ISYDGTV (reference sequence). Trimming took 2 bases from V and 10 from J; bases not matched to a gene: 5. The CDR3 covers 11 residues. Here the CDR3 reads CALWEDRKKLF. CDR3 DNA: TGTGCCTTGTGGGAGGACCGAAAGAAACTCTTT.

This clone has a handful of counts. The translated DNA and TCRdb's protein are not identical at residue 7; the protein here was translated from the DNA. This sequence joins TRGV5 and TRGJ1 or TRGJ2. The CDR3 covers 13 residues. In germline, CDR1 is VINAFY, CDR2 YDVSNSKD. The junction had 5 bases not matched to a gene; V was cut back by 3 bases and J by 3 bases. The CDR3 DNA sequence: TGTGCCACCTGGGACGGTTCTTATTATAAGAAACTCTTT. This codes for CATWDGSYYKKLF.

There are a few counts of this clone. The translation of this DNA and the TCRdb protein of a much larger clone differ at residue 11, probably owing to a read error; the protein shown here is translated from the DNA. V usage is TRGV9 and J usage is TRGJ1 or TRGJ2. Per germline, CDR1 GITISATS and CDR2 ISYDGTV (reference sequence). The CDR3 is 13 amino acids. The CDR3 nucleotides are TGTGCCCTGTGGGAGGTGGCTAGGGATAAGACACTCTTT. Amino acid sequence: CALWEVARDKTLF.

This clone qualifies as medium-sized. V usage is TRGV9 and J usage is TRGJP. The CDR3 runs 15 residues. Per the germline V gene, CDR1 is GITISATS and CDR2 is ISYDGTV (reference sequence). The trim removed 0 bases at V and 9 bases at J, leaving 2 bases unmatched. The CDR3 nucleotides are TGTGCCTTGTGGGAGGTGCGGTTGGGCAAAAAAATCAAGGTATTT. As protein: CALWEVRLGKKIKVF.

This clone occurred a few times. A far larger clone is one nucleotide away, so this likely arose from a read error. This chain uses TRGV9 with TRGJ1 or TRGJ2. The CDR3 length is 11 residues. Germline CDR1 is GITISATS and CDR2 is ISYDGTV (reference sequence). The CDR3 is CALWEAYKKLF. The CDR3 bases are TGTGCCCTGTGGGAGGCTTATAAGAAACTCTTT.

This clone is judged medium-sized. The chain recombines TRGV8 with TRGJ1 or TRGJ2. The CDR3 consists of 12 residues. With 3 bases clipped from V and 8 bases from J, the junction kept 7 bases outside the gene matches. Germline V gene lookup returns CDR1 VENAVY and CDR2 YDSYNSRV. Here the CDR3 reads CATWDQAHKKLF. The DNA of the CDR3 is TGTGCCACCTGGGATCAGGCGCATAAGAAACTCTTT.